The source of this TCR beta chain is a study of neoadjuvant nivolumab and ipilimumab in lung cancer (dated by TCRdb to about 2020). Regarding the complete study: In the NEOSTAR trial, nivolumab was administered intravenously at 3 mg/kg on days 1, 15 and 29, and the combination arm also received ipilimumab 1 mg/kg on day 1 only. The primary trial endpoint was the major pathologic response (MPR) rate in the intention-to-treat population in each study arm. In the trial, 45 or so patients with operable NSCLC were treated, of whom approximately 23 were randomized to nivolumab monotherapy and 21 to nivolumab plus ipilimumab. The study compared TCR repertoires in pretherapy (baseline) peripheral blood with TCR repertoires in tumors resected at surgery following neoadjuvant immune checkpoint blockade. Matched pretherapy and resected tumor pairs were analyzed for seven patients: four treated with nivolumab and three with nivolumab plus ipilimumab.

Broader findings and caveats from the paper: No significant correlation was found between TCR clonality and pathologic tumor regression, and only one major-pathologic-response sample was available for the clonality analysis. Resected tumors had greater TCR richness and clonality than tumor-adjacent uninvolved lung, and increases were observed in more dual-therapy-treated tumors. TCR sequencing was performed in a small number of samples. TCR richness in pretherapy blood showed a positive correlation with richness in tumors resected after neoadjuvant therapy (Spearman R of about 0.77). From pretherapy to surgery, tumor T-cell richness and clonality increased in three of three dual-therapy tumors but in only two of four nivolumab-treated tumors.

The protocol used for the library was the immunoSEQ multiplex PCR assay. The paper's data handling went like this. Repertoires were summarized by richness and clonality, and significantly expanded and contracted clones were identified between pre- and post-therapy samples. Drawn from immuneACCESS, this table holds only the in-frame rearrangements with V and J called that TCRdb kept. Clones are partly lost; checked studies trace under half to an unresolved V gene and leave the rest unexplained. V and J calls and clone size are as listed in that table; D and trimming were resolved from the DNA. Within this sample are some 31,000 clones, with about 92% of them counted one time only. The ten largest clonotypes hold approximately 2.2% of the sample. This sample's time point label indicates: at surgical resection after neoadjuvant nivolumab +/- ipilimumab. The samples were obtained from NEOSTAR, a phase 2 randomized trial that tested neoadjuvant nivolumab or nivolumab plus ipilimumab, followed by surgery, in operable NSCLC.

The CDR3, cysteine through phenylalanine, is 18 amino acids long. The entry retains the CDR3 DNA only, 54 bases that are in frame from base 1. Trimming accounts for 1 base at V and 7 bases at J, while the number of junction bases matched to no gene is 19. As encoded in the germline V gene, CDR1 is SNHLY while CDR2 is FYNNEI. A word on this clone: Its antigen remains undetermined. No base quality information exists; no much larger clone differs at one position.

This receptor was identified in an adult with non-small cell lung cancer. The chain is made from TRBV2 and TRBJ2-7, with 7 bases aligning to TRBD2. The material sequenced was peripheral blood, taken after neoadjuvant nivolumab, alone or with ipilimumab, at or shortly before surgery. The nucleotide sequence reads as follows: TGTGCCAGCAGTGAAGGACGAACAGGACTAGTCCGACCCTGGGAGCAGTACTTC. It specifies CASSEGRTGLVRPWEQYF.